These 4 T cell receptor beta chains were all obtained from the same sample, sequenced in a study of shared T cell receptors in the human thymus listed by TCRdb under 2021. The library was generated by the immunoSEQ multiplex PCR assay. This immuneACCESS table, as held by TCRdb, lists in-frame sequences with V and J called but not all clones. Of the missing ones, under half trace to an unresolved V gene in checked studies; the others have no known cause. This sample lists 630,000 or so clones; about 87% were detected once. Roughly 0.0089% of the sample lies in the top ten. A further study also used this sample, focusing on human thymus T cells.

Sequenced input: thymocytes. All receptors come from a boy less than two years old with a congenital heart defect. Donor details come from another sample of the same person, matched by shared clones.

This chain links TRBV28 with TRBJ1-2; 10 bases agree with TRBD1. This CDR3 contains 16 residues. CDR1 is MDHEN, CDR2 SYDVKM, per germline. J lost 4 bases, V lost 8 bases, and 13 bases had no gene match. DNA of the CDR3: TGTGCCAGCTACTCCGGGACAGGGGACAAGGGCTATGGCTACACCTTC. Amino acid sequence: CASYSGTGDKGYGYTF.

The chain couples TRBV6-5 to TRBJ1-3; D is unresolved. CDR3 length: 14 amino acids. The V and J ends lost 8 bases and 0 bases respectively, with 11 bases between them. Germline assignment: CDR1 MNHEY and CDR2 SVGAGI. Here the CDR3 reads CASGGRHSGNTIYF. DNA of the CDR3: TGTGCCAGCGGTGGCAGACACTCTGGAAACACCATATATTTT.

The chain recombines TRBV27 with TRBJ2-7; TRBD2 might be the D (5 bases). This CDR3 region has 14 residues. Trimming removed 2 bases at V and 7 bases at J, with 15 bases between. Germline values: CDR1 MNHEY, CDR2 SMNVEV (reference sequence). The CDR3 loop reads CASSLADSLGEQYF. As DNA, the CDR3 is TGTGCCAGCAGTTTAGCGGACTCGTTGGGTGAGCAGTACTTC.

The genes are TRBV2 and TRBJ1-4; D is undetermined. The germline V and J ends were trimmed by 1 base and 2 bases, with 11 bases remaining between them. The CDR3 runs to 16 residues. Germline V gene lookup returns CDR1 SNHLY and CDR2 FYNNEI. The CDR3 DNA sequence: TGTGCCAGCAGTGAAGAGAGGTCGGCTACTAATGAAAAACTGTTTTTT. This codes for CASSEERSATNEKLFF.